The present entry profiles one T cell receptor (beta chain) with its context. The antigen is undetermined. Primers for the PCR totalled 60 Vbeta and 13 Jbeta. Sequenced by immunoSEQ multiplex PCR; TCRdb stores in-frame clones only, minus some. The sample includes about 160,000 clones, roughly 80% seen only once; the top ten take around a tenth. These data belong to a study of cytomegalovirus exposure and HLA in healthy donors. Study conclusions and caveats: Listed as cytomegalovirus-associated were over 150 TCR beta chains. Because they were indistinguishable, some V segments, including TRBV6-2 and TRBV6-3, were excluded.

CDR3 size: 15 residues. Trimming shortened V by 2 bases and J by 5 bases, and 16 bases separated the two germline ends. Germline CDR1 is GTSNPN and CDR2 is SVGIG (reference sequence). The specimen sequenced was PBMCs. J is TRBJ2-1 and V is TRBV30; D may be TRBD2 (6 bases). This receptor was taken from a man aged 18 to 30 in good health and CMV-seropositive. CDR3 DNA: TGTGCCTGGAGTCATCCGGGACTCTCGCACAATGAGCAGTTCTTC. This encodes CAWSHPGLSHNEQFF.